What follows is one T cell receptor (beta chain) and its context. This clonotype was observed many times. Its antigen remains undetermined. No base-level quality is on record; no much larger clone is a single base apart. The record originates from a study of patients and donors after allogeneic stem cell transplantation (dated by TCRdb to the early 2020s). V sheds 7 bases and J sheds 6 bases, leaving 18 bases between their ends. CDR1 and CDR2 are drawn from the germline V gene: SQVTM, ANQGSEA. There are 14 amino acids in the CDR3, from cysteine to phenylalanine inclusive. Only CDR3 DNA is held: 42 bases, read in frame from base 1. The method was RT-PCR. TCRdb records NextSeq 550 as the sequencer. TCRdb's own reprocessing of the public reads used fastp at Q25 and MiXCR and kept productive beta chains. Every distinct CDR3 protein forms one entry, paired with its most common genes and DNA. This sample has about a million distinct CDR3 sequences in its table, and more than 15% of those were observed once. The biggest ten clones account for 5% to 6.5% of the sample.

Material: blood, either unsorted or a sorted T cell fraction (not recorded which). This sequence uses TRBV29-1 and TRBJ2-2; the D gene is perhaps TRBD1, from 6 matching bases. The sequence was collected from a human donor who was either an allogeneic HSCT recipient or a stem cell or donor lymphocyte infusion donor (not recorded which). It is not recorded whose cells these are; they may come from a transplant donor. In nucleotide form, the sequence is TGCAGCGCTGTCCCAGGGGTCGATCCCGGGGAGCTGTTTTTT. Protein translation: CSAVPGVDPGELFF.